Shown below are 13 T cell receptor beta chains from a single sample sequenced in a study of shared clonotypes between healthy human individuals. Clones were sequenced by immunoSEQ multiplex PCR, and TCRdb holds only the in-frame ones, with some missing. The sample lists 200,000 to 250,000 clones; 60% to 70% were seen once. The sample comprised memory CD4+ T cells sorted from blood. Subset: CD45RA-negative fraction. The receptors were gathered from a man aged 25-45 years in good health.

This chain links TRBV10-3 with TRBJ2-3, with D possibly TRBD1 on 6 matching bases. V dropped 4 bases and J dropped 0 bases, with 14 bases sitting between them. From germline, CDR1 is ENHRY and CDR2 SYGVKD. The CDR3 is 16 residues long. CDR3 nucleotides: TGTGCCATCAGTGGCAGGGACACCACTAGCACAGATACGCAGTATTTT. Encoded protein: CAISGRDTTSTDTQYF.

In its sample, this clone was seen once. The sample carries other DNA sequences with the same CDR3. This sequence joins TRBV7-6 and TRBJ2-5; no definite D call. The CDR3 extends over 12 amino acids. Germline V CDR1 and CDR2: SGHVS, FNYEAQ. V was trimmed by 5 bases and J by 0 bases, leaving 4 bases between them. CDR3 loop: CASSPYQETQYF. The CDR3 DNA reads as TGTGCCAGCAGCCCCTACCAAGAGACCCAGTACTTC.

This clone turned up a few times. The gene calls are TRBV29-1 and TRBJ2-1; 7 bases agree with TRBD1. The V and J ends lost 5 bases and 0 bases, in that order; junction bases with no gene match: 4. From germline, CDR1 is SQVTM and CDR2 ANQGSEA. The CDR3 consists of 14 residues. CDR3 in amino acids: CSVQGGRSYNEQFF. CDR3 sequence (DNA): TGCAGCGTTCAAGGGGGCCGCTCCTACAATGAGCAGTTCTTC.

The gene calls are TRBV5-8 and TRBJ1-5, with D uncertain. Germline assignment: CDR1 SGHTS and CDR2 YDEGEE. The ends were cut back, 0 bases at V and 12 bases at J, with 10 bases in the middle. The CDR3 spans 12 residues. CDR3 in amino acids: CASSLVPQLQHF. CDR3 bases: TGTGCCAGCAGCTTGGTTCCCCAACTCCAGCATTTT.

The chain couples TRBV20-1 to TRBJ2-3, with unresolved D. In germline, CDR1 is DFQATT, CDR2 SNEGSKA (reference sequence). CDR3 length: 11 residues. The ends were cut back, 3 bases at V and 4 bases at J, with 5 bases in the middle. Written as DNA, the CDR3 is TGCAGTGCTAGTGTGGCAGATACGCAGTATTTT. This encodes CSASVADTQYF.

In regard to this clone: A much bigger clone sits one base away, suggesting this may be a read error. The CDR3 nucleotides read TGTGCCACGGAGGGTGGGAGGTCCTACAATGAGCAGTTCTTC. Translating it yields CATEGGRSYNEQFF. The chain has TRBV15 and TRBJ2-1, with D maybe TRBD2 (6 bases). V was pared by 9 bases and J by 1 base, with 13 bases between. The CDR3 extends over 14 amino acids. CDR1 LNHNV and CDR2 YYDKDF come from the germline V gene (reference sequence).

Here the CDR3 reads CASSRGGDSNQPQHF. DNA of the CDR3: TGTGCCAGTTCGAGGGGGGGGGATAGCAATCAGCCCCAGCATTTT. The V and J genes are TRBV19 and TRBJ1-5; TRBD1 might be the D (6 bases). Trimming cost V 8 bases and J 0 bases, with 14 bases left between them. Per germline, CDR1 LNHDA and CDR2 SQIVND (reference sequence). CDR3 length: 15 residues.

The sample holds a few counts of this clone. The V call is TRBV27, the J call TRBJ1-1, with 8 bases lining up with TRBD1. Trimming took 2 bases from V and 0 from J; bases not matched to a gene: 8. The germline V gene encodes CDR1 MNHEY and CDR2 SMNVEV (reference sequence). The length of the CDR3 is 17 residues. In nucleotides, the CDR3 is TGTGCCAGCAGTTTACAAACAGGGGGGTCCATGAACACTGAAGCTTTCTTT. Protein: CASSLQTGGSMNTEAFF.

The chain carries TRBV5-1 and TRBJ2-7; D remains unclear. The CDR3 covers 14 residues. Between the trimmed V and J ends, which lost 0 bases and 2 bases, there was a span of 9 bases. Per germline, CDR1 SGHRS and CDR2 YFSETQ. CDR3 DNA: TGCGCCAGCAGCTTGGTATCGCCCCCCTACGAGCAGTACTTC. This translates into CASSLVSPPYEQYF.

The rearrangement joins TRBV9 to TRBJ2-3; 15 bases line up with TRBD2. CDR1 and CDR2 (germline): SGDLS, YYNGEE. This CDR3 region has 18 residues. The V gene end was trimmed by 5 bases and the J gene end by 0 bases; junction bases not matched to a gene: 7. DNA for the CDR3: TGTGCCAGCAGTGAAGGGACTAGCGGGAGGTTAAGCACAGATACGCAGTATTTT. Translation gives CASSEGTSGRLSTDTQYF.

The V call is TRBV4-3, the J call TRBJ2-7, with 9 bases that match TRBD1. CDR1 and CDR2 (germline): LGHNA, YSLEER. After removal of 4 bases from V and 5 bases from J, the junction contained 6 bases not matched to a gene. This CDR3 is built from 14 residues. The CDR3 region has the DNA TGCGCCAGCAGCCTACGGGACAGGGTCAACGAGCAGTACTTC. Residues: CASSLRDRVNEQYF.

This chain connects TRBV10-1 to TRBJ2-7, with a possible D match to TRBD1 (5 bases). CDR1 WNHNN and CDR2 SYGVQD come from the germline V gene (reference sequence). The CDR3 covers 12 residues. The V gene lost 6 bases and the J gene lost 2 bases, with 8 bases spanning the gap. This chain's CDR3 is CASSPDTYEQYF. CDR3 nucleotide sequence: TGCGCCAGCAGCCCGGACACCTACGAGCAGTACTTC.

This chain links TRBV14 with TRBJ2-1; D possibly corresponds to TRBD2 (5 bases). With 3 bases removed from V and 2 bases from J, the gap between germline ends came to 14 bases. The CDR3 sequence is 16 residues long. In germline, CDR1 is SGHDN, CDR2 FVKESK. CDR3 sequence reads: CASSQLGNSAYNEQFF. Here the CDR3 DNA reads TGTGCCAGCAGCCAGCTCGGGAATAGCGCCTACAATGAGCAGTTCTTC.